This paragraph reports one T cell receptor (beta chain). Its antigen is still unknown. The CDR3 is made up of 15 amino acids. V shed 3 bases, J shed 3 bases, and the junction held 5 bases outside the gene matches. From germline, CDR1 is SGHRS and CDR2 YFSETQ. Clones were sequenced by immunoSEQ multiplex PCR, and TCRdb holds only the in-frame ones, with some missing. The table shows some 130,000 clones, with roughly 90% occurring only once. The sample originates from a study of T cell responses to AZD1222 COVID-19 vaccine. Study-wide results and limits: Repertoires were obtained solely post-peak T cell response. The donors showed a predominance of white British ancestry and of females, with possible underestimation of clonal diversity.

This chain links TRBV5-1 with TRBJ2-2; 7 nucleotides line up with TRBD1. The sequenced sample was peripheral blood, obtained on day 0 of AZD1222 vaccination. This clonotype originated in an adult in good health. This CDR3 is CASSWGQTDTGELFF. The CDR3 DNA sequence: TGCGCCAGCAGCTGGGGACAGACAGACACCGGGGAGCTGTTTTTT.